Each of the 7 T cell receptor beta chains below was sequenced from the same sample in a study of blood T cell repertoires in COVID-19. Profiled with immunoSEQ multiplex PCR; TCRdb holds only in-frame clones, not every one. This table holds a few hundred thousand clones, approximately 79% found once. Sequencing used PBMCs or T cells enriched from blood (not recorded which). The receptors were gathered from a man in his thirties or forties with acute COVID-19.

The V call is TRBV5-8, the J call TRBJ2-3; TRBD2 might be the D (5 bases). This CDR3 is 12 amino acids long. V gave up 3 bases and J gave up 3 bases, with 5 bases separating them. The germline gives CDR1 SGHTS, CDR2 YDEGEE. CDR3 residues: CASSWRTDTQYF. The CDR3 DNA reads TGTGCCAGCAGCTGGAGGACAGATACGCAGTATTTT.

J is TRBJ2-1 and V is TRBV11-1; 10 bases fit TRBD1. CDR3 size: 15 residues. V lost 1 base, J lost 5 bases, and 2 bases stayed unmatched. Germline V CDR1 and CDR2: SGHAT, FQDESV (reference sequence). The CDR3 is CASSLEGQGNNEQFF. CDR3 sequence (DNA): TGTGCCAGCAGCTTAGAGGGACAGGGGAACAATGAGCAGTTCTTC.

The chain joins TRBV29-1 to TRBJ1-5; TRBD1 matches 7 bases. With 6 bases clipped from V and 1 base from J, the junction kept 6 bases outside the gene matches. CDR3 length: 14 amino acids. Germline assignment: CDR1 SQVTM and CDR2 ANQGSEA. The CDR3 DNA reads TGCAGCGTATCCCCAGGGGGGAGCAATCAGCCCCAGCATTTT. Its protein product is CSVSPGGSNQPQHF. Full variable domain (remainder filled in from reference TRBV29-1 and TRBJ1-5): SAVISQKPSRDICQRGTSLTIQCQVDSQVTMMFWYRQQPGQSLTLIATANQGSEATYESGFVIDKFPISRPNLTFSTLTVSNMSPEDSSIYLCSVSPGGSNQPQHFGDGTRLSIL.

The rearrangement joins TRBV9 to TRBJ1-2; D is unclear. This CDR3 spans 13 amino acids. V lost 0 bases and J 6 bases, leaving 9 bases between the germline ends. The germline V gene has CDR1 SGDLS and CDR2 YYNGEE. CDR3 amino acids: CASSVGSVNGYTF. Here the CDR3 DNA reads TGTGCCAGCAGCGTAGGGTCAGTTAATGGCTACACCTTC.

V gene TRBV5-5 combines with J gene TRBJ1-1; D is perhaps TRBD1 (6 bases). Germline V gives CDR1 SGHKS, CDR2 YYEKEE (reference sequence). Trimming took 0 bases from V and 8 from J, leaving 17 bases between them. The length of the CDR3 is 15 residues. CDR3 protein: CASSLATGGSKEAFF. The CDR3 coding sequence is TGTGCCAGCAGCTTGGCCACGGGGGGCTCGAAAGAAGCTTTCTTT.

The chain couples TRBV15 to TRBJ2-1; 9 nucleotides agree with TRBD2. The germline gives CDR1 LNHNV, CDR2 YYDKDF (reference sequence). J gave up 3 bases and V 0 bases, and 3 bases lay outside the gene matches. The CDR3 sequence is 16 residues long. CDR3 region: CATSRDSGRSYNEQFF. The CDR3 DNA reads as TGTGCCACCAGCAGAGATAGCGGGAGAAGCTACAATGAGCAGTTCTTC.

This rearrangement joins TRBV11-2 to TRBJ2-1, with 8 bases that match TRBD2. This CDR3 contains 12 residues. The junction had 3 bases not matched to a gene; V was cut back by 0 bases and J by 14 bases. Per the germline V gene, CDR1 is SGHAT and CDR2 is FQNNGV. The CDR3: CASSLDTGGEFF. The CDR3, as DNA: TGTGCCAGCAGCTTAGATACGGGGGGGGAGTTCTTC.